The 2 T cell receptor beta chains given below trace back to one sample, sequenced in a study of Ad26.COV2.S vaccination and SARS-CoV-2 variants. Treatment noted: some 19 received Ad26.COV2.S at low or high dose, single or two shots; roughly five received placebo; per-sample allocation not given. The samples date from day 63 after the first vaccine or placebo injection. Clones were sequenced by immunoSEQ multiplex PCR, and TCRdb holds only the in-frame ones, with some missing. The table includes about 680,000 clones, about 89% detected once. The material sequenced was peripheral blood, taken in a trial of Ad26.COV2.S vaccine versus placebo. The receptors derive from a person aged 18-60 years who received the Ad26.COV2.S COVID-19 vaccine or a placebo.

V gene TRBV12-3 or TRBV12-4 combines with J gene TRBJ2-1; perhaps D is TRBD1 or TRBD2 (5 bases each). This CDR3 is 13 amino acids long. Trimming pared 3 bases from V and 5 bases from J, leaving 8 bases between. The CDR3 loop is CASSFWGNNEQFF. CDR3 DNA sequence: TGTGCCAGCAGTTTTTGGGGGAACAATGAGCAGTTCTTC.

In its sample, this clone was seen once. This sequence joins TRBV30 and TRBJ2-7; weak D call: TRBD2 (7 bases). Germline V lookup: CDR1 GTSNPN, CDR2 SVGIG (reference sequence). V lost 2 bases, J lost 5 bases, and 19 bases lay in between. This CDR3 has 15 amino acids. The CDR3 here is CAWSRGGGPGDEQYF. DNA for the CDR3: TGTGCCTGGAGTCGAGGGGGGGGTCCCGGGGACGAGCAGTACTTC.